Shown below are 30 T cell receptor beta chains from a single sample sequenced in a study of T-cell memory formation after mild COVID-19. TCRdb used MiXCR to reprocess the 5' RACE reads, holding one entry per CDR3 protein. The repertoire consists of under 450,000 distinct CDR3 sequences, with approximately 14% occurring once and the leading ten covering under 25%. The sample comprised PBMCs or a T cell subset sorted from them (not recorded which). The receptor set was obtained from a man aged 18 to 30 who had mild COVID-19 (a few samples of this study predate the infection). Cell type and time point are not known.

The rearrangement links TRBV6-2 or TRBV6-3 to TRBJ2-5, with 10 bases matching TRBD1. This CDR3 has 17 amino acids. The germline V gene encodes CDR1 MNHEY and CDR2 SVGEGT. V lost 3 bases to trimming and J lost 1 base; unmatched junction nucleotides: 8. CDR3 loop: CASSYNWDRGFQETQYF. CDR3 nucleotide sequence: TGTGCCAGCAGTTATAACTGGGACAGGGGTTTCCAAGAGACCCAGTACTTC.

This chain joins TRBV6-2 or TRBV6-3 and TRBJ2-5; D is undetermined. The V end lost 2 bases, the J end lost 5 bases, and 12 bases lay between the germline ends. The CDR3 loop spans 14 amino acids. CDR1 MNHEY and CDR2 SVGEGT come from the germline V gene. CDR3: CASSYMARTETQYF. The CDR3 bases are TGTGCCAGCAGTTACATGGCTAGAACGGAGACCCAGTACTTC.

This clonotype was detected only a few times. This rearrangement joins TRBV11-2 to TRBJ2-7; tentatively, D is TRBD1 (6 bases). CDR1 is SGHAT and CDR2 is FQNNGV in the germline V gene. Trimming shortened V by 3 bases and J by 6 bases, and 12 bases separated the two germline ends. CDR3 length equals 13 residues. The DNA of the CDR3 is TGTGCCAGCAGCTTCGGACAGACTACCGAGCAGTACGTC. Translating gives CASSFGQTTEQYV.

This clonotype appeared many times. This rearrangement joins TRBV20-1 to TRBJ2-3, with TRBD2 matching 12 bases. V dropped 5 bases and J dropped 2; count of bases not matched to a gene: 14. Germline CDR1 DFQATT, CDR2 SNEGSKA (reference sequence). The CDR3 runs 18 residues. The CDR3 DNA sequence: TGCAGTGCTTACGAACTAGCGGGGGGTTTGGGGGTCACAGATACGCAGTATTTT. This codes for CSAYELAGGLGVTDTQYF.

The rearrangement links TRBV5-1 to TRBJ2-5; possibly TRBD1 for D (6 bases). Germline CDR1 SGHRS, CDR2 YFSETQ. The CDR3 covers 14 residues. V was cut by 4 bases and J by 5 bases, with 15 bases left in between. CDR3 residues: CASSLLTGQETQYF. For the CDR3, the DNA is TGCGCCAGCAGCCTTCTGACAGGTCAGGAGACCCAGTACTTC. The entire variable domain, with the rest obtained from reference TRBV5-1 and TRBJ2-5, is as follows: KAGVTQTPRYLIKTRGQQVTLSCSPISGHRSVSWYQQTPGQGLQFLFEYFSETQRNKGNFPGRFSGRQFSNSRSEMNVSTLELGDSALYLCASSLLTGQETQYFGPGTRLLVL.

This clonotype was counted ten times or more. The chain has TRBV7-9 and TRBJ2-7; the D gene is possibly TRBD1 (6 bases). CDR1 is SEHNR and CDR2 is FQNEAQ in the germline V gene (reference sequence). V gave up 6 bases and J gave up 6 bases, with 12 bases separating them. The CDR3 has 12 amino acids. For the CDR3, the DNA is TGTGCCAGCAGTTCCACAGGGAGCGAGCAGTACGTC. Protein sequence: CASSSTGSEQYV.

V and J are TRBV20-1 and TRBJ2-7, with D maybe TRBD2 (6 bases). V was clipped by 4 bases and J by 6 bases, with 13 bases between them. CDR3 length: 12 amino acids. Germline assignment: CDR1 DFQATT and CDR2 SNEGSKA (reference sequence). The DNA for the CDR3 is TGCAGTGCTAAGCAGGGAGGACGCGAGCAGTACTTC. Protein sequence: CSAKQGGREQYF.

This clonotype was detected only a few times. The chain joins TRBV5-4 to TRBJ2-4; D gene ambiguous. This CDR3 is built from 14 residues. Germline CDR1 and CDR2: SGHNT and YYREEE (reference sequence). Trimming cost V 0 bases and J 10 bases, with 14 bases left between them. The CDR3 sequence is CASSLGLDTSIQYF. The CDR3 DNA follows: TGTGCCAGCAGCTTGGGGCTAGACACTTCTATTCAGTACTTC.

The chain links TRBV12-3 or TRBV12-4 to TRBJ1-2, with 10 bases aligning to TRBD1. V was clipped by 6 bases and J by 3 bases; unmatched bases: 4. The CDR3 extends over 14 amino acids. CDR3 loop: CASRGTGEYYGYTF. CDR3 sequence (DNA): TGTGCCAGCAGGGGGACAGGGGAGTACTATGGCTACACCTTC.

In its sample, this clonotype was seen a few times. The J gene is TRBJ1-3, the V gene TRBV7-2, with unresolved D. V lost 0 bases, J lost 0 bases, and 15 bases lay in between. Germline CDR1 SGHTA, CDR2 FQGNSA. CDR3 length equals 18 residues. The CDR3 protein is CASSLAGPQDYSGNTIYF. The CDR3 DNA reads TGTGCCAGCAGCTTAGCAGGTCCTCAGGATTACTCTGGAAACACCATATATTTT.

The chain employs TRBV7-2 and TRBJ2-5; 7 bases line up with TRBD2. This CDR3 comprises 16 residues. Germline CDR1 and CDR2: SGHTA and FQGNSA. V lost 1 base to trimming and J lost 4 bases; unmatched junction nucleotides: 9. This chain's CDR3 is CASSLGPGLRGETQYF. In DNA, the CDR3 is TGTGCCAGCAGCTTAGGGCCGGGACTAAGGGGAGAGACCCAGTACTTC. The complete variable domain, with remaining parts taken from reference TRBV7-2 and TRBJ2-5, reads GAGVSQSPSNKVTEKGKDVELRCDPISGHTALYWYRQSLGQGLEFLIYFQGNSAPDKSGLPSDRFSAERTGGSVSTLTIQRTQQEDSAVYLCASSLGPGLRGETQYFGPGTRLLVL.

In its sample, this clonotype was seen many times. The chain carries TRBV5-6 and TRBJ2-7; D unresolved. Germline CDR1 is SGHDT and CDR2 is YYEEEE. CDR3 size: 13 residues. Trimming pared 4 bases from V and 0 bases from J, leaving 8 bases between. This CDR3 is CASSGVDSYEQYV. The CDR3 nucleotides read TGTGCCAGCAGCGGGGTAGACTCCTACGAGCAGTACGTC.

Here the CDR3 DNA reads TGCGCCAGTCGGGGCCCTACAGATACGCAGTATTTT. Amino acid sequence: CASRGPTDTQYF. This chain joins TRBV5-1 and TRBJ2-3; D possibly matches TRBD1 or TRBD2 (5 bases each). Per germline, CDR1 SGHRS and CDR2 YFSETQ. There are 12 residues in the CDR3. Trimming removed 8 bases from V and 3 bases from J, with 10 bases in between.

This CDR3 reads CSARGGRGSEQYV. In DNA, the CDR3 is TGCAGTGCTAGGGGGGGCCGGGGGAGTGAGCAGTACGTC. This chain joins TRBV20-1 and TRBJ2-7, with D perhaps matching TRBD1 or TRBD2 (6 bases each). Trimming shortened V by 3 bases and J by 7 bases, and 16 bases separated the two germline ends. The CDR3 spans 13 residues. The germline V gene has CDR1 DFQATT and CDR2 SNEGSKA (reference sequence).

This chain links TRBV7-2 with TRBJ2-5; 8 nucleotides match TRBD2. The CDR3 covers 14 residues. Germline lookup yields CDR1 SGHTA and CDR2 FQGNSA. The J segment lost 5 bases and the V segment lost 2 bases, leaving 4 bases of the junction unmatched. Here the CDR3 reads CASSLQRGRETQYF. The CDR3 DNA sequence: TGTGCCAGCAGCTTACAGCGGGGGCGTGAGACCCAGTACTTC.

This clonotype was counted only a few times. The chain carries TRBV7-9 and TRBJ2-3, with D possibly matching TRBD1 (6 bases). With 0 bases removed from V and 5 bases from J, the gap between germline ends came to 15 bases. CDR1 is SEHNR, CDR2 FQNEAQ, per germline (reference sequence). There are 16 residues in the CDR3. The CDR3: CASSLAQGYDGDTQYF. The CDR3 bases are TGTGCCAGCAGCTTAGCGCAGGGGTACGATGGAGATACGCAGTATTTT.

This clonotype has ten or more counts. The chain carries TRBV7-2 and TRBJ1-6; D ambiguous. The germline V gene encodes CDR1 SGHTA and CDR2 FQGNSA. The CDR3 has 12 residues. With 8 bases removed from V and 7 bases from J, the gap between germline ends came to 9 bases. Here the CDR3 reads CASGDRNSPLHF. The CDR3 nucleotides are TGTGCCAGCGGGGATCGGAATTCACCCCTCCACTTT.

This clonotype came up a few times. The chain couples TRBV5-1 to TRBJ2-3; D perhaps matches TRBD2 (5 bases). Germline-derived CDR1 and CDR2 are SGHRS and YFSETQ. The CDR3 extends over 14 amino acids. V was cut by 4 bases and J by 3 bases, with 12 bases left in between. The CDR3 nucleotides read TGCGCCAGCAGCCTCCCCCGCGGGACAGATACGCAGTATTTT. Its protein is CASSLPRGTDTQYF. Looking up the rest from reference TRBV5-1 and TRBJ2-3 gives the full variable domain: KAGVTQTPRYLIKTRGQQVTLSCSPISGHRSVSWYQQTPGQGLQFLFEYFSETQRNKGNFPGRFSGRQFSNSRSEMNVSTLELGDSALYLCASSLPRGTDTQYFGPGTRLTVL.

CDR3 DNA sequence: TGTGCCAGCAGTTACTCCCTCGGGGCAGCTACAGATACGCAGTATTTT. It codes for CASSYSLGAATDTQYF. V usage is TRBV6-2 or TRBV6-3 and J usage is TRBJ2-3; the D gene could be TRBD1 or TRBD2 (5 bases each). Germline loops: CDR1 MNHEY, CDR2 SVGEGT. The CDR3 sequence is 16 residues long. With 0 bases removed from V and 3 bases from J, the gap between germline ends came to 13 bases.

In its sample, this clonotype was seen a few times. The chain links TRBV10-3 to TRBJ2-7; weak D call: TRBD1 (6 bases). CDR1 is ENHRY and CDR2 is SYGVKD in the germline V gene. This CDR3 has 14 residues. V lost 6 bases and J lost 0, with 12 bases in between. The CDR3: CAISPPGHSYEQYF. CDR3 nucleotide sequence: TGTGCCATCAGCCCACCGGGACACTCCTACGAGCAGTACTTC.

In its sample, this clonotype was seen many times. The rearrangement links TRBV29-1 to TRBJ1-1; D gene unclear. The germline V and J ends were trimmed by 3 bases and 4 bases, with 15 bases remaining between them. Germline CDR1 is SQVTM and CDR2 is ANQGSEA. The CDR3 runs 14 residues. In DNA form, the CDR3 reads TGCAGCGTTGATTTGCAGGTTTTGAGCACTGAAGCTTTCTTT. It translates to CSVDLQVLSTEAFF.

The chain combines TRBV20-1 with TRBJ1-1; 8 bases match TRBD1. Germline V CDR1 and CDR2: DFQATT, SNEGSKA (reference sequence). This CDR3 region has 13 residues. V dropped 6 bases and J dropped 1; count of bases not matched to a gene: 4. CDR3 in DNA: TGCAGTGCCATACAGGGGGAGAACACTGAAGCTTTCTTT. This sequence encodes CSAIQGENTEAFF.

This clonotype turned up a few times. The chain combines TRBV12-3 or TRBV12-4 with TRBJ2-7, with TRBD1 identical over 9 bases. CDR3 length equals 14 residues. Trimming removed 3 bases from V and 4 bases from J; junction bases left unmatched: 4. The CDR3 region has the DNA TGTGCCAGCAGTTTTGGGGACAGGGTTTACGAGCAGTACTTC. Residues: CASSFGDRVYEQYF.

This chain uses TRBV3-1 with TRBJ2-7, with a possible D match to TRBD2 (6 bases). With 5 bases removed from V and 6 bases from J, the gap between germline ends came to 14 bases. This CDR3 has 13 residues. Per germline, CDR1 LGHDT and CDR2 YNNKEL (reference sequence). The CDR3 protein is CASSSAGSSEQYV. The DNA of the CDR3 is TGTGCCAGCAGCTCCGCGGGGAGTAGCGAGCAGTACGTC.

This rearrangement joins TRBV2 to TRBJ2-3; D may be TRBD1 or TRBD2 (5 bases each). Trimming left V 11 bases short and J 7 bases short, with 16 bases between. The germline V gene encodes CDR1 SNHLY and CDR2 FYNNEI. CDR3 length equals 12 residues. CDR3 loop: CAGGRGLNTQYF. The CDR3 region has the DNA TGTGCCGGGGGTCGCGGGCTAAATACGCAGTATTTT.

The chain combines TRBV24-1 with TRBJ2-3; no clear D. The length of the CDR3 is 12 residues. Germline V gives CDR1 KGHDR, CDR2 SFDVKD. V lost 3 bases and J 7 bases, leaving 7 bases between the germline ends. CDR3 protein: CATSDDVNTQYF. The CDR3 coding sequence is TGTGCCACCAGTGATGACGTAAATACGCAGTATTTT.

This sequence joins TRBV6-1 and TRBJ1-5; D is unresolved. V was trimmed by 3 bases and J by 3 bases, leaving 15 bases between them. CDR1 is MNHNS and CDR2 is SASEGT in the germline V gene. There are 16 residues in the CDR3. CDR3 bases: TGTGCCAGCAGTGACCAACACCGGGTCCCCAATCAGCCCCAGCATTTT. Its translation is CASSDQHRVPNQPQHF.

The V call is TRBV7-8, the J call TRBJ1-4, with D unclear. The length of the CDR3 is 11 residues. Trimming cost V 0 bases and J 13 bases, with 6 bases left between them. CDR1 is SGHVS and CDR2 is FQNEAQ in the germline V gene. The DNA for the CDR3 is TGTGCCAGCAGCTTAGCCGGTGCACTGTTTTTT. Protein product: CASSLAGALFF.

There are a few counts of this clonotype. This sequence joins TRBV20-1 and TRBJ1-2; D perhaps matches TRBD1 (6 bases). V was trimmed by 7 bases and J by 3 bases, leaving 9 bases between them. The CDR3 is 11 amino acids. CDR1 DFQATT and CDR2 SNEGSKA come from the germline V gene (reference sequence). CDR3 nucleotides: TGCAGTGAGGGGGGAGACTATGGCTACACCTTC. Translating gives CSEGGDYGYTF.

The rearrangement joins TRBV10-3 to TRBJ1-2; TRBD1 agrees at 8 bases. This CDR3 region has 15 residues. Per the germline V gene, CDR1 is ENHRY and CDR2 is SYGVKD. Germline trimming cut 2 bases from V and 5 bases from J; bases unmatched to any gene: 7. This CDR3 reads CAISEATGGGYGYTF. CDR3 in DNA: TGTGCCATCAGTGAGGCTACAGGGGGAGGATATGGCTACACCTTC.